The rows below give T cell receptor beta chains drawn from one sample of a study of technical replicates of blood from a few donors. Only in-frame clones appear in the TCRdb table, and some are missing; sequencing was by immunoSEQ multiplex PCR. Of fewer than 85,000 clones listed, 90% to 95% were seen once; the top ten hold 4.5% to 5%. Input material: PBMCs. The receptors were sampled from a human donor in good health. Some clones in this sample may be carry-over from other donors' samples. Both conserved end residues are part of each CDR3. The order of the fields is CDR3 length, J gene, D gene, V gene, clone size, CDR3 DNA, CDR3 protein. D genes are given only for firm matches. Size tells how often a clone was seen (once, few, many) or the class of an expanded clone, and some rows leave it out.

15 TRBJ1-1 TRBD1 TRBV2 NA TGTGCCAGCAAACCGGGACAGGGCCAGTGGACTGAAGCTTTCTTT CASKPGQGQWTEAFF
15 TRBJ1-1 NA TRBV28 NA TGTGCCAGCAGTTTCTACTTTGCCGAAGTCACTGAAGCTTTCTTT CASSFYFAEVTEAFF
14 TRBJ1-4 TRBD1 TRBV18 few TGTGCCAGCTCCAGGGACAGGGGGCATGAAAAACTGTTTTTT CASSRDRGHEKLFF
13 TRBJ1-6 TRBD1 TRBV10-3 NA TGTGCCGCCAGGGGACAGGGTGGTTCACCCCTCCACTTT CAARGQGGSPLHF
15 TRBJ1-6 NA TRBV28 NA TGTGCCAGCAGTACTGCGCAGGGGTATAATTCACCCCTCCACTTT CASSTAQGYNSPLHF
12 TRBJ1-2 TRBD1 TRBV6-5 NA TGTGCCAGCAGTGACAGGGGCTATGGCTACACCTTC CASSDRGYGYTF
16 TRBJ2-1 TRBD2 TRBV13 NA TGTGCCAGCAGCTTAGAGGGACTAGCGCGGTACAATGAGCAGTTCTTC CASSLEGLARYNEQFF
15 TRBJ2-5 TRBD2 TRBV6-1 NA TGTGCCAGCAGTGTCCCAACTAGCGGGGTTGAGACCCAGTACTTC CASSVPTSGVETQYF
16 TRBJ1-2 NA TRBV2 NA TGTGCCAGCAGTCTCCCCCCGGGAGTTCGGTCGATCGGCTACACCTTC CASSLPPGVRSIGYTF
12 TRBJ2-3 NA TRBV29-1 NA TGCAGCGGCGGTGGAATGGGAGATACGCAGTATTTT CSGGGMGDTQYF
12 TRBJ2-3 NA TRBV7-3 NA TGTGCCAGCAGCCGATACGGGGATACGCAGTATTTT CASSRYGDTQYF
16 TRBJ2-5 TRBD1 TRBV7-9 NA TGTGCCAGCAGCACAGCATACAGGGGGCGCGGAGAGACCCAGTACTTC CASSTAYRGRGETQYF
14 TRBJ2-5 NA TRBV14 NA TGTGCCAGCAGCCTATACAGGGATCAAGAGACCCAGTACTTC CASSLYRDQETQYF
14 TRBJ2-1 TRBD2 TRBV10-3 NA TGTGCCATCCGGGCAAAACTAGCGGACAATGAGCAGTTCTTC CAIRAKLADNEQFF
15 TRBJ1-2 TRBD1 TRBV5-8 once TGTGCCAGCAGCTTCTGGACAGGGGGGGGCTATGGCTACACCTTC CASSFWTGGGYGYTF
18 TRBJ2-5 TRBD2 TRBV10-2 NA TGCGCCAGCAGTGAGTCGGGTCGTCGTTCTAGCGGGCAAGAGACCCAGTACTTC CASSESGRRSSGQETQYF
16 TRBJ2-7 TRBD2 TRBV9 once TGTGCCAGCAGCGGGGAATTAGCGGGGGGGCCCTACGAGCAGTACTTC CASSGELAGGPYEQYF
15 TRBJ2-3 NA TRBV25-1 NA TGTGCCAGCAGTGAAGGGCAGGGTAGCACAGATACGCAGTATTTT CASSEGQGSTDTQYF
16 TRBJ2-1 NA TRBV2 NA TGTGCCAGCAGTCCCCGAGGGGGAAGCTCCTACAATGAGCAGTTCTTC CASSPRGGSSYNEQFF
15 TRBJ1-5 NA TRBV6-4 NA TGTGCCAGCAGTGCCCAGGGCGGAAGCAATCAGCCCCAGCATTTT CASSAQGGSNQPQHF
14 TRBJ1-3 TRBD1 TRBV10-3 NA TGTGCCATCCTTTCGGACAGGGGTGAAAACACCATATATTTT CAILSDRGENTIYF
17 TRBJ2-7 TRBD1 TRBV18 NA TGTGCCAGCTCACCACTCTCAGCCGGGACAGGGGGCTACGAGCAGTACTTC CASSPLSAGTGGYEQYF
15 TRBJ1-5 TRBD1 TRBV27 NA TGTGCCAGCAGTTTAACCGGGACAGTTATCTTGTCCCAGCATTTT CASSLTGTVILSQHF
17 TRBJ2-3 TRBD2 TRBV4-1 few TGCGCCAGCAGCCGCGGGGGACTAGCGGGGCTCACAGATACGCAGTATTTT CASSRGGLAGLTDTQYF
16 TRBJ2-5 TRBD2 TRBV7-8 few TGTGCCAGCAGCGGGGGGACTAGCGGACCCCAAGAGACCCAGTACTTC CASSGGTSGPQETQYF
14 TRBJ2-5 NA TRBV5-6 few TGTGCCAGCAGCTGGGGAGGAACGGGGGAGACCCAGTACTTC CASSWGGTGETQYF
14 TRBJ2-3 NA TRBV10-3 NA TGTGCCATCCAAAACAGGGGGGGGGCAGATACGCAGTATTTT CAIQNRGGADTQYF
12 TRBJ1-1 TRBD1 TRBV7-9 NA TGTGCCAGCAGCCTAACGACAGGGACGGCTTTCTTT CASSLTTGTAFF
12 TRBJ1-6 NA TRBV30 once TGTGCCTGGCAGGTTCCCAATTCACCCCTCCACTTT CAWQVPNSPLHF
12 TRBJ2-4 NA TRBV5-1 NA TGCGCCAGCAGCTTGGACGGGAACATTCAGTACTTC CASSLDGNIQYF
14 TRBJ2-7 NA TRBV5-1 NA TGCGCCAGCAGCTTGGCTGGGGGGACCTACGAGCAGTACTTC CASSLAGGTYEQYF
14 TRBJ1-2 TRBD1 TRBV5-1 NA TGCGCCAGCAGCCTCCGTGAGACAGGGGGAATATTCACCTTC CASSLRETGGIFTF
15 TRBJ2-3 NA TRBV4-3 NA TGCGCCAGCAGCCAAGAGGGGCAGGGGTCAGATACGCAGTATTTT CASSQEGQGSDTQYF
15 TRBJ2-3 NA TRBV5-5 NA TGTGCCAGCAGCTTAGGAGACAGGCAGACAGATACGCAGTATTTT CASSLGDRQTDTQYF
14 TRBJ1-2 TRBD1 TRBV30 few TGTGCCTGGAGTGTACCCAGGGGGCTGTATGGCTACACCTTC CAWSVPRGLYGYTF
17 TRBJ2-3 NA TRBV6-4 NA TGTGCCAGCAGTGACTGTATGCGAGGGGGTATCACAGATACGCAGTATTTT CASSDCMRGGITDTQYF
13 TRBJ2-7 TRBD1 TRBV19 NA TGTGCCAGTAGTAGGACAGGCCGCGGCGAGCAGTACTTC CASSRTGRGEQYF
14 TRBJ1-5 TRBD1 TRBV6-1 NA TGTGCCGGTGCACGGGCAGGGGGCACTCAGCCCCAGCATTTT CAGARAGGTQPQHF
14 TRBJ2-2 NA TRBV7-3 NA TGTGCCAGCAGCCACGGGGCGAACACCGGGGAGCTGTTTTTT CASSHGANTGELFF
14 TRBJ2-7 TRBD1 TRBV9 NA TGTGCCAGCAGCGTTGGACAGGGAATCTACGAGCAGTACTTC CASSVGQGIYEQYF
14 TRBJ1-1 NA TRBV5-1 NA TGCGCCAGCAGCTTTTCGGCAGGGAACACTGAAGCTTTCTTT CASSFSAGNTEAFF
15 TRBJ1-1 NA TRBV4-3 NA TGCGCCAGCAGCCAAGATACAGGGTTGAACACTGAAGCTTTCTTT CASSQDTGLNTEAFF
15 TRBJ2-4 NA TRBV19 NA TGTGCCAGTAGTCCATTGACAGGAGCCAAAAACATTCAGTACTTC CASSPLTGAKNIQYF
16 TRBJ2-7 TRBD2 TRBV7-2 NA TGTGCCAGCAGACTGAGCGGGAGGGCCAATGTTGACGAGCAGTACTTC CASRLSGRANVDEQYF
15 TRBJ2-7 TRBD1 TRBV7-2 NA TGTGCCAGCAGCTTATCCTTACAGGGGGCTGGCGAGCAGTACTTC CASSLSLQGAGEQYF